A selection of T cell receptor beta chains follows, all from one sample in a study of T cell repertoires in cytomegalovirus infection. Each CDR3 protein gets one entry after TCRdb re-called the reads with MiXCR. The sample has 200,000 to 250,000 distinct CDR3 sequences, about 23% seen once. The sequenced sample consisted of CD8+ T cells from PBMCs. These TCRs come from a human donor in good health (CMV status not recorded). Some clones in this sample may be carry-over from other donors' samples. CDR3s include the opening cysteine and the closing phenylalanine or tryptophan. A D gene is named only where the DNA matches it firmly. The size of a clone is reported for some rows only, either as once, few or many, or as a class for expanded clones.

TRBJ2-1 | TRBV12-3/TRBV12-4 | NA | NA | TGTGCCACAAAGGAGGGGGGATTATCCGAGCAGTTCTTC | CATKEGGLSEQFF
TRBJ1-1 | TRBV12-3/TRBV12-4 | NA | few | TGTGCCAGCAGCCGACACCTATTCGAAGCTTTCTTT | CASSRHLFEAFF
TRBJ2-7 | TRBV14 | TRBD2 | NA | TGTGCCAGCAGCAACGGACTAGCCCGGGACGACGAGCAGTACTTC | CASSNGLARDDEQYF
TRBJ1-3 | TRBV7-2 | NA | many | TGTGCCAGCAGCTTAGGGGGGGGCCCTAGCTCTGGAAACACCATATATTTT | CASSLGGGPSSGNTIYF
TRBJ2-7 | TRBV7-8 | NA | NA | TGTGCCAGCAGCTCCCCTACTAGATTCTACGAGCAGTACTTC | CASSSPTRFYEQYF
TRBJ1-2 | TRBV7-8 | TRBD1 | many | TGTGCCAGCAGCCCTGAGACAGGGCGCCATGGCTACACCTTC | CASSPETGRHGYTF
TRBJ2-5 | TRBV19 | NA | NA | TGTGCCAGTAGTGAGGGTGGGCAAGAGACCCAGTACTTC | CASSEGGQETQYF
TRBJ2-7 | TRBV28 | NA | few | TGTGCCAGCAGTTTCCCTTCCTCAACAGGGCTCTCCTACGAGCAGTACTTC | CASSFPSSTGLSYEQYF
TRBJ2-7 | TRBV6-1 | TRBD1 | many | TGTGCCAGCAGTGGGGACAGGAGCTCCTACGAGCAGTACTTC | CASSGDRSSYEQYF
TRBJ2-5 | TRBV24-1 | NA | few | TGTGCCACCAGTGATACACACCAAGAGACCCAGTACTTC | CATSDTHQETQYF
TRBJ1-1 | TRBV29-1 | TRBD1 | NA | TGCAGCGTTGAATGGACAGGCGCTGAAGCTTTCTTT | CSVEWTGAEAFF
TRBJ2-7 | TRBV12-3/TRBV12-4 | NA | NA | TGTGCCAGCAGCCCCCTCGGACGGGACCGCGAGCAGTACTTC | CASSPLGRDREQYF
TRBJ2-7 | TRBV5-8 | TRBD1 | NA | TGTGCCAGCAGCCAGGGACAGGTGACCTCCTACGAGCAGTACTTC | CASSQGQVTSYEQYF
TRBJ2-1 | TRBV19 | TRBD2 | many | TGTGCCAGTACCCGATCTAGCGGCACCTACAATGAGCAGTTCTTC | CASTRSSGTYNEQFF
TRBJ2-1 | TRBV7-6 | TRBD1 | many | TGTGCCAGCTCCGGGACAGGGCTTTACAATGAGCAGTTCTTC | CASSGTGLYNEQFF
TRBJ2-7 | TRBV28 | TRBD2 | many | TGTGCCAGCAGTTTAACGGCGGGAGGGGAAGAGCAGTACTTC | CASSLTAGGEEQYF
TRBJ1-2 | TRBV28 | NA | few | TGTGCCAGCAGTATTTGGGCTAACTATGGCTACACCTTC | CASSIWANYGYTF
TRBJ1-5 | TRBV4-1 | NA | few | TGCGCCAGCAGCCAAGAGACACAGCAGCCCCAGCATTTT | CASSQETQQPQHF
TRBJ2-3 | TRBV5-6 | NA | NA | TGTGCCAGCAGCTTGGTCGAGTCGGTAGATACGCAGTATTTT | CASSLVESVDTQYF
TRBJ2-2 | TRBV12-3/TRBV12-4 | NA | few | TGTGCCAGCAGTCCGAATGGACGGGAGCTGTTTTTT | CASSPNGRELFF
TRBJ2-5 | TRBV7-6 | NA | NA | TGTGCCAGCATCTTAGAGGTAGCTCCTCAAGAGACCCAGTACTTC | CASILEVAPQETQYF
TRBJ2-1 | TRBV7-3 | NA | NA | TGTGCCAGCAGCCAATTCCCAACCAGGGAGCAGTTCTTC | CASSQFPTREQFF
TRBJ2-1 | TRBV7-2 | NA | many | TGTGCCAGCAGCTTAGCCAGAGGGGGGGCATTTCAATTCTTC | CASSLARGGAFQFF
TRBJ2-2 | TRBV27 | NA | few | TGTGCCAGCAGTTTAGAGACTAGTGGTGCCGGGGAGCTGTTTTTT | CASSLETSGAGELFF
TRBJ1-4 | TRBV2 | NA | few | TGTGCCAGCACCCGGCCGGGGAATGAAAAACTGTTTTTT | CASTRPGNEKLFF
TRBJ1-1 | TRBV5-4 | NA | few | TGTGCCAGCAGCCGGTGGGGTGGGGCTGAAGCTTTCTTT | CASSRWGGAEAFF